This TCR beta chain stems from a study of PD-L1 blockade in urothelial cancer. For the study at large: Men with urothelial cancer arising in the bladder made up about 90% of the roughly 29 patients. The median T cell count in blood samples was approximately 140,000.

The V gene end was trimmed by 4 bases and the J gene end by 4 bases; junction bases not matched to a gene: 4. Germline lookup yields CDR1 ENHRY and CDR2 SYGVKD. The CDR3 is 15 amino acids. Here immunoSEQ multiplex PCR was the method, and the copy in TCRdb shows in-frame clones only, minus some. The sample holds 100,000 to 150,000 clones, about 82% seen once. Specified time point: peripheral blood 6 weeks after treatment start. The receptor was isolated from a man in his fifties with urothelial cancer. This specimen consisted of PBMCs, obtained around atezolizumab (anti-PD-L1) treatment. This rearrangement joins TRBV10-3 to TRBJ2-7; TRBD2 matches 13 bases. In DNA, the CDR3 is TGTGCCATCAGTGGGGGGACTAGCGGGAATTACGAGCAGTACTTC. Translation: CAISGGTSGNYEQYF.